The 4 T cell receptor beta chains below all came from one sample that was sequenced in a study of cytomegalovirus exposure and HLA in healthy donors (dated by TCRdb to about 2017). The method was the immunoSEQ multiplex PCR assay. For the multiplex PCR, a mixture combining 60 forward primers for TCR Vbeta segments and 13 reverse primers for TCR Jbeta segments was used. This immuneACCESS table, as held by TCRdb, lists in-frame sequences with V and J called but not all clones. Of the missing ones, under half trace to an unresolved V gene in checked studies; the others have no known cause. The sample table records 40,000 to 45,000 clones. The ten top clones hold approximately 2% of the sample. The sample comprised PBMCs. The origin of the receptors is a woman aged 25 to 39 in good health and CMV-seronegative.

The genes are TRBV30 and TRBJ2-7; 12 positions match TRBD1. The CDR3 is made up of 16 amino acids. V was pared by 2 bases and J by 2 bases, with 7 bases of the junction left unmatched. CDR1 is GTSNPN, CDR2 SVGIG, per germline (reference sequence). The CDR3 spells CAWSPFRDRGPYEQYF. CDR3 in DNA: TGTGCCTGGAGTCCCTTTCGGGACAGGGGGCCCTACGAGCAGTACTTC.

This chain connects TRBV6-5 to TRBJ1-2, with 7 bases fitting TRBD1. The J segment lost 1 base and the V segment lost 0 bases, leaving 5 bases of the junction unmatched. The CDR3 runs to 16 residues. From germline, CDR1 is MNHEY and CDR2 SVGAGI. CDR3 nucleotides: TGTGCCAGCAGTTACTCCCGGACAGGAGGTAACTATGGCTACACCTTC. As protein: CASSYSRTGGNYGYTF.

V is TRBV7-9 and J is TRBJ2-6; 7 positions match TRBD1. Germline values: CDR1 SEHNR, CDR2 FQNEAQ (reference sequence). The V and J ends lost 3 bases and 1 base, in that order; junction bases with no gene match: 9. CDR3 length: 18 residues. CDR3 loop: CASSFTRDRLSGANVLTF. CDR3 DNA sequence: TGTGCCAGCAGCTTTACCCGGGACAGACTATCTGGGGCCAACGTCCTGACTTTC. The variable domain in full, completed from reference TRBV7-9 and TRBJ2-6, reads DTGVSQNPRHKITKRGQNVTFRCDPISEHNRLYWYRQTLGQGPEFLTYFQNEAQLEKSRLLSDRFSAERPKGSFSTLEIQRTEQGDSAMYLCASSFTRDRLSGANVLTFGAGSRLTVL.

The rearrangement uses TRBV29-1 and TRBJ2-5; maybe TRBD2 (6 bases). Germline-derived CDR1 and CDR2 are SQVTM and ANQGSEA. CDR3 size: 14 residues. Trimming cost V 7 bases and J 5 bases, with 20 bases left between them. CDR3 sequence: CSAISGLFVETQYF. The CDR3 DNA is TGCAGCGCCATCTCCGGACTATTTGTGGAGACCCAGTACTTC.